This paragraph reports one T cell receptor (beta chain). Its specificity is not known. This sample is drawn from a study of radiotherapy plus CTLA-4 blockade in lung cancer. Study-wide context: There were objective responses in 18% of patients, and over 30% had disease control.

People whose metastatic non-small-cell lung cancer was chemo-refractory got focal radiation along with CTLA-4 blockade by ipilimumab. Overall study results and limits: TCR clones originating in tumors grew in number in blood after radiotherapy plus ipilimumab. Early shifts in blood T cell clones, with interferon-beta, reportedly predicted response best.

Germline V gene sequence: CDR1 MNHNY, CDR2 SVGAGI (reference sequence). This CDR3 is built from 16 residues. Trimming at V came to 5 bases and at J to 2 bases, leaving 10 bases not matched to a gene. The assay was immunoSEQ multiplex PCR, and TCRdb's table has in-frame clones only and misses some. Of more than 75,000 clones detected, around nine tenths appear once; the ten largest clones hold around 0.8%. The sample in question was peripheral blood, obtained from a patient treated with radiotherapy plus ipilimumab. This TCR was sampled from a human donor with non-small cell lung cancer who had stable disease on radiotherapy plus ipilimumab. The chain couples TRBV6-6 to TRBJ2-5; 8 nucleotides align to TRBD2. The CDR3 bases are TGTGCCAGCAGTACCCCCGGGGGGGCACGACAAGAGACCCAGTACTTC. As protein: CASSTPGGARQETQYF.